The present T cell receptor (beta chain) was sequenced within a study of cytomegalovirus exposure and HLA in healthy donors. Notes on the study in general: Cytomegalovirus association was listed for about 150 TCR beta chains. Using the classifier, cytomegalovirus status was reportedly diagnosed with high specificity and sensitivity.

The assay was immunoSEQ multiplex PCR, and TCRdb's table has in-frame clones only and misses some. The data contain 130,000 to 150,000 clones, almost 90% of them seen just once; the ten biggest clones take up around 8%. As for this clone: Its target is unknown.

The donors were in the approximately 130-subject validation cohort, distinct from the roughly 700-subject first cohort. The CDR3 is 14 amino acids. V dropped 0 bases and J dropped 9 bases, with 12 bases sitting between them. Per germline, CDR1 MGHRA and CDR2 YSYEKL. The sequence came from a woman under 30 in good health and CMV-seropositive. Sequences were obtained from PBMCs. This chain joins TRBV4-1 and TRBJ1-5; perhaps TRBD1 as D (5 bases). Here the CDR3 DNA reads TGCGCCAGCAGCCAAGAGAGGCAGGGAGGGCCCCAGCATTTT. It translates to CASSQERQGGPQHF.